This T cell receptor beta chain was observed in a study of blood T cell repertoires in COVID-19 (dated by TCRdb to 2018 to 2020). Background for the entire study: Samples covering the acute and convalescent phases of COVID-19 were provided by collaborators in the United States, Italy and Spain. Subjects who had been exposed to COVID-19, were actively infected with it, or had recovered from it provided the deeply sampled blood TCRbeta repertoires that made up the dataset. Samples were obtained from the ongoing ImmuneRACE study (first 160 participants) and from 1,254 subjects provided by 6 global collaborators. HLA class I and class II types, where available, came from metadata supplied by the sample provider rather than from assay-based typing. Nearly every sample came with metadata listing a de-identified subject ID, COVID-19 status, age in years and sex. The material from the prospective study consisted of cDNA or gDNA derived from T cells, B-cell-depleted T cells, or PBMCs. The repertoires were made available in a free public database intended to serve as a resource for research on the immune response to SARS-CoV-2. Beyond this particular receptor, the publication reports: The amount of clinical and demographic metadata varied by source and participant and was provided uncurated.

The immunoSEQ Assay, a bias-controlled multiplex PCR, was used to amplify TCRbeta CDR3 regions from genomic DNA. In the authors' own workflow: Within the assay, amplification of reference gene primers was used to estimate how many nucleated cells each sample contained. To quantify the absolute abundance of each unique TCRbeta CDR3 rearrangement, sequence reads were collapsed and filtered. For each sample, productive Simpson clonality was calculated by taking the square root of Simpson's diversity index across productive rearrangements. TCRdb mirrors the immuneACCESS table, restricted to in-frame sequences. Some clones are absent from its copies; in checked studies, under half trace to an unresolved V gene, and the reason for the others is unknown. The DNA gave D and trimming, while V, J and clone size come from that table. The sample profile shows 300,000 or so clones; about nine tenths of them were found once. Clones ranked in the top ten supply roughly 2.8% of the sample.

At one collaborating source in Seattle, patients were enrolled during active infection and were followed longitudinally through the course of disease. Each collaborating institution followed its own protocols to collect whole blood in K2EDTA tubes. Collaborator samples were shipped for TCRbeta analysis as frozen whole blood, isolated PBMCs, or DNA extracted from either sample type. Based on the germline V gene, the CDR1 and CDR2 sequences are MNHNS and SASEGT. V loses 0 bases at its end and J loses 0 bases; junction bases beyond the gene matches: 3. Its CDR3 holds 16 amino acids, cysteine through phenylalanine. The entry retains the CDR3 DNA only, 48 bases that are in frame from base 1. This clone was seen many times. The target of this receptor is not known. Base quality data are lacking; no much larger clone is found one base away.

This TCR came from a woman in her twenties or thirties with COVID-19, enrolled during active disease. Sequenced sample: peripheral blood. The receptor chain draws on TRBV6-1 and TRBJ2-3, and TRBD2 matches 7 of the central bases. The CDR3 region reads CASSEAVGGSTDTQYF. The nucleotide sequence is given as TGTGCCAGCAGTGAAGCTGTGGGGGGGAGCACAGATACGCAGTATTTT.